One and the same sample provided the 29 T cell receptor beta chains below, sequenced in a study of T cells in Graves' hyperthyroidism and ophthalmopathy. What was amplified from RNA transcripts were TCR beta CDR3 regions. The TCR CDR3 was amplified in a first-round RT-PCR using the HTBI primer set. TCRdb analysed the multiplex PCR reads with MiXCR anew, one entry per CDR3 protein. Here the sample spans around 300,000 distinct CDR3 sequences, about an eighth being singletons. The sequenced sample was blood. These receptors all come from a woman aged 25-40 years with Graves' hyperthyroidism that later progressed to Graves' ophthalmopathy.

The chain has TRBV5-5 and TRBJ1-2; 9 positions agree with TRBD1. With V trimmed by 3 bases and J by 8 bases, 8 bases remained unmatched. Germline CDR1 and CDR2: SGHKS and YYEKEE (reference sequence). This CDR3 comprises 14 residues. The DNA of the CDR3 is TGTGCCAGCAGCTCCGGGGACAGGGTCGGAGGCTACACCTTC. Encoded protein: CASSSGDRVGGYTF. Filled out from reference TRBV5-5 and TRBJ1-2, the complete variable domain reads DAGVTQSPTHLIKTRGQQVTLRCSPISGHKSVSWYQQVLGQGPQFIFQYYEKEERGRGNFPDRFSARQFPNYSSELNVNALLLGDSALYLCASSSGDRVGGYTFGSGTRLTVV.

This clonotype was picked up many times. This sequence joins TRBV3-1 and TRBJ2-7, with 7 bases aligning to TRBD1. Germline V gene sequence: CDR1 LGHDT, CDR2 YNNKEL (reference sequence). The CDR3 is 15 amino acids. With 3 bases clipped from V and 9 bases from J, the junction kept 14 bases outside the gene matches. The CDR3 loop reads CASSQGSRDSGGQYF. The DNA for the CDR3 is TGTGCCAGCAGCCAGGGGTCCCGGGACAGCGGTGGGCAGTACTTC.

In this sample, this clonotype turned up many times. The chain employs TRBV7-9 and TRBJ2-2, with D perhaps matching TRBD2 (5 bases). In germline, CDR1 is SEHNR, CDR2 FQNEAQ (reference sequence). Trimming stripped 6 bases from V and 7 bases from J, with 9 bases between. This CDR3 spans 12 amino acids. In DNA, the CDR3 is TGTGCCAGCAGTAGAGCGGTCGGGGAGCTGTTTTTT. This translates into CASSRAVGELFF.

The V and J genes are TRBV6-5 and TRBJ1-1; D ambiguous. The CDR3 covers 14 residues. V was cut by 0 bases and J by 8 bases, with 13 bases left in between. Looked up from germline, CDR1 is MNHEY and CDR2 is SVGAGI. The CDR3 DNA sequence: TGTGCCAGCAGTTACTCGACGGGCTTAGGGGAAGCTTTCTTT. It translates to CASSYSTGLGEAFF.

At least ten counts were recorded for this clonotype. J is TRBJ2-5 and V is TRBV20-1, with D hard to call. The CDR3 is 12 amino acids. From germline, CDR1 is DFQATT and CDR2 SNEGSKA (reference sequence). The V gene lost 0 bases and the J gene lost 4 bases, with 6 bases spanning the gap. The CDR3 sequence: CSAREIRETQYF. CDR3 nucleotides: TGCAGTGCTAGAGAAATTCGAGAGACCCAGTACTTC.

This clonotype appeared many times. The chain combines TRBV6-1 with TRBJ2-7, with TRBD2 as a possible D gene (6 bases). Germline CDR1 MNHNS, CDR2 SASEGT. Trimming pared 10 bases from V and 6 bases from J, leaving 19 bases between. The length of the CDR3 is 13 residues. The CDR3 region is CATVDWGGTEQYF. The CDR3 DNA reads as TGTGCCACCGTCGACTGGGGCGGGACCGAGCAGTACTTC.

This clonotype was found a few times. A read error may be the cause here, since a much bigger clone is one base away. This chain links TRBV18 with TRBJ1-1; TRBD1 aligns across 8 bases. Looked up from germline, CDR1 is KGHSH and CDR2 is LQKENI. The CDR3 runs 16 residues. CDR3 coding DNA: TGTGCCAGCTCACGGAGACAGGGGACGACGAACAGTGAAGCTTTCTTT. This encodes CASSRRQGTTNSEAFF.

This clonotype was seen ten or more times. The chain uses TRBV2 and TRBJ2-1; D unclear. The germline gives CDR1 SNHLY, CDR2 FYNNEI. CDR3 length: 16 residues. The V and J ends lost 3 bases and 2 bases respectively, with 14 bases between them. The CDR3, as DNA: TGTGCCAGCAGTGACGTATTCCTCGATACCTACAATGAGCAGTTCTTC. Protein product: CASSDVFLDTYNEQFF.

This clonotype was counted many times. The chain is built from TRBV28 and TRBJ2-2; TRBD1 agrees at 7 bases. The germline CDR1 and CDR2 sequences are MDHEN and SYDVKM. V shed 2 bases, J shed 4 bases, and the junction held 1 base outside the gene matches. The CDR3 covers 14 residues. The CDR3 DNA is TGTGCCAGCAGTTTAGACAGGGCCACCGGGGAGCTGTTTTTT. This gives the protein CASSLDRATGELFF.

This clonotype occurred many times. The rearrangement links TRBV9 to TRBJ2-7, with 9 bases lining up with TRBD2. With 2 bases clipped from V and 5 bases from J, the junction kept 8 bases outside the gene matches. This CDR3 contains 15 residues. Germline V lookup: CDR1 SGDLS, CDR2 YYNGEE. In DNA form, the CDR3 reads TGTGCCAGCAGCGTTGCGGGACTAGCTACCCACGAGCAGTACTTC. This sequence encodes CASSVAGLATHEQYF. Full variable domain (remainder filled in from reference TRBV9 and TRBJ2-7): DSGVTQTPKHLITATGQRVTLRCSPRSGDLSVYWYQQSLDQGLQFLIQYYNGEERAKGNILERFSAQQFPDLHSELNLSSLELGDSALYFCASSVAGLATHEQYFGPGTRLTVT.

The chain has TRBV6-5 and TRBJ2-1, with TRBD2 identical over 10 bases. CDR1 is MNHEY, CDR2 SVGAGI, per germline. This CDR3 region has 16 residues. Trimming took 0 bases from V and 6 from J; bases not matched to a gene: 5. Here the CDR3 DNA reads TGTGCCAGCAGTTACTCGGCTAGCGGGAGCCCCAATGAGCAGTTCTTC. It encodes CASSYSASGSPNEQFF.

This clonotype was counted at least ten times. The chain has TRBV2 and TRBJ2-2; D possibly matches TRBD1 or TRBD2 (5 bases each). The germline gives CDR1 SNHLY, CDR2 FYNNEI. CDR3 length: 14 amino acids. Trimming pared 8 bases from V and 1 base from J, leaving 11 bases between. This CDR3 reads CASLSGQNTGELFF. CDR3 nucleotides: TGTGCCAGCCTCAGCGGACAGAACACCGGGGAGCTGTTTTTT.

This clonotype was seen repeatedly, ten times or more. The chain links TRBV15 to TRBJ1-1; possible D gene TRBD1, 5 bases. The CDR3 totals 14 residues. Trimming took off 4 bases at V and 6 bases at J, with 15 bases between the two ends. Germline V CDR1 and CDR2: LNHNV, YYDKDF (reference sequence). The CDR3 region is CATSITGLYPEAFF. DNA of the CDR3: TGTGCCACCAGCATTACGGGGCTTTACCCTGAAGCTTTCTTT.

This clonotype was counted ten times or more. V and J are TRBV18 and TRBJ2-2; the D is unclear. CDR1 and CDR2 (germline): KGHSH, LQKENI. This CDR3 contains 13 residues. The V end was cut by 2 bases, the J end by 5 bases, with 6 bases between. The CDR3 sequence: CASSPGRTGELFF. The CDR3 DNA reads TGTGCCAGCTCACCAGGTCGAACCGGGGAGCTGTTTTTT.

The sample holds a few counts of this clonotype. The chain recombines TRBV6-1 with TRBJ2-1; no firm D call. The CDR3 extends over 13 amino acids. Trimming took 7 bases from V and 2 from J, leaving 9 bases between them. Germline-derived CDR1 and CDR2 are MNHNS and SASEGT. The DNA of the CDR3 is TGTGCCAGCAATCGCCAACCCTACAATGAGCAGTTCTTC. Translating it yields CASNRQPYNEQFF.

This clonotype was seen many times. This sequence joins TRBV2 and TRBJ2-1; D not certain. V lost 6 bases, J lost 1 base, and 13 bases lay in between. CDR1 and CDR2 (germline): SNHLY, FYNNEI. The CDR3 has 15 amino acids. The DNA for the CDR3 is TGTGCCAGCAGCGCCGGTTTCCGGTCCTACAATGAGCAGTTCTTC. It is translated as CASSAGFRSYNEQFF.

In this sample, this clonotype turned up many times. This chain connects TRBV7-9 to TRBJ2-7; TRBD2 is a possible D gene (7 bases). The V gene's germline CDR1 is SEHNR and CDR2 FQNEAQ (reference sequence). V was shortened by 5 bases and J by 2 bases, with 22 bases between the two germline ends. CDR3 length: 17 residues. CDR3 protein: CASSPYPRGGSPYEQYF. The CDR3 DNA reads TGTGCCAGCAGCCCTTACCCCAGGGGAGGGAGCCCCTACGAGCAGTACTTC.

This clonotype was observed many times. The chain uses TRBV11-3 and TRBJ2-1; D may be TRBD2 (5 bases). Trimming pared 8 bases from V and 6 bases from J, leaving 11 bases between. Germline loops: CDR1 SGHNT, CDR2 YENEEA. This CDR3 region has 12 residues. The CDR3 DNA follows: TGTGCCAGCGCGTCCCTAGCCAATGAGCAGTTCTTC. It translates to CASASLANEQFF. The full variable domain, completed using reference TRBV11-3 and TRBJ2-1, is EAGVVQSPRYKIIEKKQPVAFWCNPISGHNTLYWYLQNLGQGPELLIRYENEEAVDDSQLPKDRFSAERLKGVDSTLKIQPAELGDSAVYLCASASLANEQFFGPGTRLTVL.

This clonotype was observed many times. This rearrangement joins TRBV6-1 to TRBJ1-1, with 8 bases lining up with TRBD1. J gave up 1 base and V 5 bases, and 6 bases lay outside the gene matches. The CDR3 has 15 residues. Germline assignment: CDR1 MNHNS and CDR2 SASEGT. As DNA, the CDR3 is TGTGCCAGCAGTTACGACAGGGGAGGGAACACTGAAGCTTTCTTT. Its translation is CASSYDRGGNTEAFF.

This clonotype was seen more than once but under ten times. The CDR3 sequence is CASSTTAPIPNEQYF. In DNA form, the CDR3 reads TGTGCCAGCAGTACCACGGCCCCCATACCCAACGAGCAGTACTTC. V is TRBV6-2 or TRBV6-3 and J is TRBJ2-7; no clear D. This CDR3 has 15 residues. Germline-derived CDR1 and CDR2 are MNHEY and SVGEGT. Trimming stripped 5 bases from V and 5 bases from J, with 19 bases between.

This clonotype was recorded many times. The genes are TRBV12-3 or TRBV12-4 and TRBJ2-3; tentative D call: TRBD2 (5 bases). This CDR3 spans 14 amino acids. V was shortened by 0 bases and J by 4 bases, with 8 bases between the two germline ends. CDR3 sequence (DNA): TGTGCCAGCAGTTTAGCGGGAGTATCAGATACGCAGTATTTT. It specifies CASSLAGVSDTQYF.

The chain carries TRBV5-5 and TRBJ1-6; unclear D gene. With 2 bases removed from V and 0 bases from J, the gap between germline ends came to 12 bases. The length of the CDR3 is 17 residues. Per germline, CDR1 SGHKS and CDR2 YYEKEE (reference sequence). Here the CDR3 DNA reads TGTGCCAGCAGCTTCTCAACAGCGAGCTCCTATAATTCACCCCTCCACTTT. Protein product: CASSFSTASSYNSPLHF.

This chain uses TRBV15 with TRBJ1-5; a weak D match, TRBD1 (5 bases). Germline V gene sequence: CDR1 LNHNV, CDR2 YYDKDF (reference sequence). This CDR3 has 14 residues. Trimming stripped 1 base from V and 11 bases from J, with 15 bases between. CDR3 protein: CATSRAGTPEAQHF. CDR3 bases: TGTGCCACCAGCAGAGCCGGGACCCCTGAAGCCCAGCATTTT.

The chain links TRBV15 to TRBJ2-5, with TRBD2 as a possible D gene (7 bases). Looked up from germline, CDR1 is LNHNV and CDR2 is YYDKDF (reference sequence). Trimming took 1 base from V and 5 from J, leaving 11 bases between them. The CDR3 is made up of 14 amino acids. This CDR3 is CATSRGGGAETQYF. CDR3 nucleotides: TGTGCCACCAGCAGAGGTGGGGGGGCGGAGACCCAGTACTTC.

The J gene is TRBJ1-4, the V gene TRBV4-3; the D gene is possibly TRBD1 (5 bases). CDR3 size: 16 residues. V lost 4 bases, J lost 5 bases, and 17 bases lay in between. Germline loops: CDR1 LGHNA, CDR2 YSLEER. As DNA, the CDR3 is TGCGCCAGCAGCCCCGCGAAGGCGGGACCCAATGAAAAACTGTTTTTT. The encoded protein is CASSPAKAGPNEKLFF.

This clonotype was picked up many times. The CDR3 spells CASSVGSYGYTF. The CDR3 nucleotides read TGTGCCAGCAGCGTGGGTAGCTATGGCTACACCTTC. The chain couples TRBV9 to TRBJ1-2; D is ambiguous. Per germline, CDR1 SGDLS and CDR2 YYNGEE. This CDR3 has 12 residues. V was shortened by 2 bases and J by 4 bases, with 6 bases between the two germline ends.

This clonotype was recorded at least ten times. This rearrangement joins TRBV3-1 to TRBJ2-1; no reliable D call. Trimming left V 0 bases short and J 12 bases short, with 12 bases between. CDR1 and CDR2 from the germline V gene are LGHDT and YNNKEL (reference sequence). The length of the CDR3 is 13 residues. In DNA, the CDR3 is TGTGCCAGCAGCCAAGATCACAGTGACCTGCAGTTCTTC. Protein product: CASSQDHSDLQFF.

A remark on this clonotype: A much larger clone differs by one base, so this may be a read error. Because it lacks the conserved phenylalanine or tryptophan at the end, this CDR3 is likely a read error. The V call is TRBV2, the J call TRBJ2-1; D ambiguous. Germline V gene data show CDR1 as SNHLY and CDR2 as FYNNEI. Trimming removed 4 bases at V and 2 bases at J, with 12 bases between. The CDR3 extends over 15 amino acids. The DNA for the CDR3 is TGTGCCAGCAGTGGAGAACCGCTTCCCTACAATGAGCAGTTCTCC. The encoded protein is CASSGEPLPYNEQFS.

A few counts support this clonotype. This sequence joins TRBV20-1 and TRBJ2-7, with 11 positions matching TRBD2. This CDR3 region has 15 residues. With 0 bases clipped from V and 5 bases from J, the junction kept 6 bases outside the gene matches. Germline V gene data show CDR1 as DFQATT and CDR2 as SNEGSKA (reference sequence). The CDR3 here is CSAREASGRMNEQYF. DNA for the CDR3: TGCAGTGCTAGAGAGGCTAGCGGGAGGATGAACGAGCAGTACTTC.